These 22 T cell receptor beta chains were sequenced from one sample in a study of blood T cell repertoires in COVID-19. Clones were sequenced by immunoSEQ multiplex PCR, and TCRdb holds only the in-frame ones, with some missing. The sample consists of 60,000 to 90,000 clones, around 90% of them appearing once. The sample comprised peripheral blood. These receptors all stem from a woman aged 80 or older with acute or convalescent COVID-19.

This chain links TRBV9 with TRBJ2-1; 11 nucleotides match TRBD2. Germline V gene sequence: CDR1 SGDLS, CDR2 YYNGEE. The CDR3 spans 15 residues. After removal of 2 bases from V and 8 bases from J, the junction contained 6 bases not matched to a gene. CDR3 loop: CASSVGGTSGYEQFF. The CDR3 nucleotides are TGTGCCAGCAGCGTTGGAGGGACTAGCGGATATGAGCAGTTCTTC.

V usage is TRBV12-5 and J usage is TRBJ2-1; 11 nucleotides agree with TRBD2. The germline V gene encodes CDR1 LGHNT and CDR2 FRNRAP. V dropped 3 bases and J dropped 2; count of bases not matched to a gene: 3. CDR3 length: 16 amino acids. The CDR3 nucleotides read TGTGCTAGTGGTTTATATAGCGGGAGGGCCTACAATGAGCAGTTCTTC. Translating it yields CASGLYSGRAYNEQFF.

This chain links TRBV19 with TRBJ1-5; D ambiguous. Germline V lookup: CDR1 LNHDA, CDR2 SQIVND (reference sequence). V lost 2 bases and J lost 4, with 6 bases in between. This CDR3 is 13 amino acids long. The CDR3 sequence: CASSIRVNQPQHF. The CDR3 region has the DNA TGTGCCAGTAGTATACGGGTAAATCAGCCCCAGCATTTT.

This chain connects TRBV2 to TRBJ2-7; 10 bases are a match to TRBD2. This CDR3 contains 15 residues. V shed 4 bases, J shed 3 bases, and the junction held 6 bases outside the gene matches. The germline V gene encodes CDR1 SNHLY and CDR2 FYNNEI. CDR3: CASSAKTSGVYEQYF. CDR3 sequence (DNA): TGTGCCAGCAGTGCGAAAACTAGCGGGGTCTACGAGCAGTACTTC.

The rearrangement joins TRBV5-8 to TRBJ2-1; D is ambiguous. The germline CDR1 and CDR2 sequences are SGHTS and YDEGEE. Between the trimmed V and J ends, which lost 0 bases and 3 bases, there was a span of 7 bases. The CDR3 consists of 14 residues. CDR3 DNA: TGTGCCAGCAGCTTGGGACTCCTCTACAATGAGCAGTTCTTC. Encoded protein: CASSLGLLYNEQFF.

The V gene is TRBV21-1, the J gene TRBJ2-7; TRBD2 is the table's D call and was not checked against the DNA. TRBV21-1 is a listed pseudogene. CDR3 length: 14 residues. The CDR3, as DNA: TGTGCCAGCAGCAGGCTAGCTTGTTATTCCGAGCAGTACTTC. Protein: CASSRLACYSEQYF.

The chain recombines TRBV6-5 with TRBJ2-2; weak D call: TRBD1 (6 bases). Germline lookup yields CDR1 MNHEY and CDR2 SVGAGI. CDR3 length equals 15 residues. V dropped 6 bases and J dropped 5 bases, with 16 bases sitting between them. CDR3 DNA: TGTGCCAGCAGCCAGGACAGACTTTATACCGGGGAGCTGTTTTTT. Translation: CASSQDRLYTGELFF.

This chain links TRBV29-1 with TRBJ2-3; tentative D call: TRBD1 (5 bases). From germline, CDR1 is SQVTM and CDR2 ANQGSEA. Trimming stripped 0 bases from V and 10 bases from J, with 11 bases between. The CDR3 loop spans 12 amino acids. For the CDR3, the DNA is TGCAGCGTTGAAGAAAGGGGTCTCCCGCAGTATTTT. This encodes CSVEERGLPQYF.

The chain has TRBV28 and TRBJ2-1; 8 bases are a match to TRBD1. Germline CDR1 MDHEN, CDR2 SYDVKM. CDR3 length: 14 amino acids. Trimming cost V 2 bases and J 3 bases; bases outside gene matches: 0. CDR3 loop: CASSLTGGYNEQFF. CDR3 nucleotide sequence: TGTGCCAGCAGTTTAACAGGGGGCTACAATGAGCAGTTCTTC.

The chain is built from TRBV5-5 and TRBJ1-1; tentative D call: TRBD1 (5 bases). Looked up from germline, CDR1 is SGHKS and CDR2 is YYEKEE (reference sequence). CDR3 length equals 13 residues. The V end lost 0 bases, the J end lost 3 bases, and 6 bases lay between the germline ends. CDR3 sequence: CASSLAGYTEAFF. The CDR3 nucleotides read TGTGCCAGCAGCTTGGCAGGGTACACTGAAGCTTTCTTT.

There are a few counts of this clone. The CDR3 region has the DNA TGTGCCAGCACTTCGGCAGGGGTACAGGCTTTCTTT. It encodes CASTSAGVQAFF. The chain combines TRBV7-9 with TRBJ1-1; maybe TRBD1 (6 bases). CDR1 SEHNR and CDR2 FQNEAQ come from the germline V gene (reference sequence). The CDR3 covers 12 residues. The V end lost 7 bases, the J end lost 11 bases, and 17 bases lay between the germline ends.

As concerns this clone: Other DNA variants within this sample encode the same CDR3. The genes are TRBV5-1 and TRBJ2-5; 11 bases align to TRBD2. Germline V gene lookup returns CDR1 SGHRS and CDR2 YFSETQ. This CDR3 region has 14 residues. Germline trimming cut 2 bases from V and 4 bases from J; bases unmatched to any gene: 1. This CDR3 is CASSFSGGAETQYF. The CDR3, as DNA: TGCGCCAGCAGCTTTAGCGGGGGGGCAGAGACCCAGTACTTC. Combining the CDR3 with reference TRBV5-1 and TRBJ2-5 gives the whole variable domain KAGVTQTPRYLIKTRGQQVTLSCSPISGHRSVSWYQQTPGQGLQFLFEYFSETQRNKGNFPGRFSGRQFSNSRSEMNVSTLELGDSALYLCASSFSGGAETQYFGPGTRLLVL.

J is TRBJ1-6 and V is TRBV2, with D perhaps matching TRBD1 (6 bases). V lost 4 bases and J lost 5, with 9 bases in between. The CDR3 length is 14 residues. Germline V CDR1 and CDR2: SNHLY, FYNNEI. CDR3 loop: CASSVYRDNSPLHF. CDR3 nucleotide sequence: TGTGCCAGCAGTGTGTACAGGGATAATTCACCCCTCCACTTT.

The chain employs TRBV5-6 and TRBJ1-1, with TRBD1 matching over 10 bases. CDR3 size: 17 residues. V gave up 1 base and J gave up 10 bases; unmatched junction bases: 16. Germline-derived CDR1 and CDR2 are SGHDT and YYEEEE. The CDR3 here is CASSLMGPGTGASGAFF. DNA for the CDR3: TGTGCCAGCAGCTTGATGGGGCCCGGGACAGGGGCGTCGGGAGCTTTCTTT. The whole variable domain, remainder taken from reference TRBV5-6 and TRBJ1-1, is DAGVTQSPTHLIKTRGQQVTLRCSPKSGHDTVSWYQQALGQGPQFIFQYYEEEERQRGNFPDRFSGHQFPNYSSELNVNALLLGDSALYLCASSLMGPGTGASGAFFGQGTRLTVV.

CDR3 in amino acids: CATATEPEKLFF. CDR3 nucleotide sequence: TGTGCCACAGCCACAGAGCCGGAAAAACTGTTTTTT. The chain joins TRBV2 to TRBJ1-4, with no clear D. Germline V CDR1 and CDR2: SNHLY, FYNNEI. Trimming cost V 10 bases and J 8 bases, with 14 bases left between them. CDR3 length: 12 amino acids.

CDR3 loop: CASSDNGGNTEAFF. Here the CDR3 DNA reads TGTGCCAGCAGTGACAACGGAGGGAACACTGAAGCTTTCTTT. V gene TRBV6-4 combines with J gene TRBJ1-1, with unresolved D. Deletions cut 2 bases from V and 1 base from J, with 8 bases between. The CDR3 runs 14 residues. Germline V gene lookup returns CDR1 MRHNA and CDR2 SNTAGT.

J is TRBJ1-6 and V is TRBV9; TRBD1 matches 7 bases. Germline CDR1 and CDR2: SGDLS and YYNGEE. This CDR3 is built from 14 residues. Losses at the gene ends were 4 bases for V and 7 bases for J; bases not matched to a gene: 5. For the CDR3, the DNA is TGTGCCAGCAGCCTAATGACAGGGAATTCACCCCTCCACTTT. It translates to CASSLMTGNSPLHF.

The chain has TRBV4-1 and TRBJ1-3; D is uncertain. Germline assignment: CDR1 MGHRA and CDR2 YSYEKL. V was cut by 1 base and J by 4 bases, with 11 bases left in between. The CDR3 runs 15 residues. Here the CDR3 reads CASSQGSVAGNTIYF. CDR3 nucleotides: TGCGCCAGCAGCCAAGGCAGTGTTGCCGGAAACACCATATATTTT.

The gene calls are TRBV11-2 and TRBJ2-1, with 12 bases matching TRBD2. Germline assignment: CDR1 SGHAT and CDR2 FQNNGV. V dropped 2 bases and J dropped 8; count of bases not matched to a gene: 7. The CDR3 extends over 16 amino acids. CDR3 sequence reads: CASSLRLAGGLDEQFF. CDR3 DNA sequence: TGTGCCAGCAGCTTAAGGCTAGCGGGAGGGTTGGATGAGCAGTTCTTC.

This clone showed up just once. This chain uses TRBV28 with TRBJ1-2; 9 nucleotides match TRBD1. Germline V CDR1 and CDR2: MDHEN, SYDVKM. There are 16 residues in the CDR3. Trimming removed 3 bases from V and 6 bases from J; junction bases left unmatched: 11. The CDR3 loop is CASSFYFGTGWNGYTF. In DNA form, the CDR3 reads TGTGCCAGCAGTTTTTATTTCGGGACAGGGTGGAATGGCTACACCTTC.

This rearrangement joins TRBV27 to TRBJ1-1, with D uncertain. V was clipped by 6 bases and J by 1 base, with 15 bases between them. The CDR3 totals 15 residues. Looked up from germline, CDR1 is MNHEY and CDR2 is SMNVEV (reference sequence). In DNA, the CDR3 is TGTGCCAGCAGACCTTACGGGGAGACGAACACTGAAGCTTTCTTT. Encoded protein: CASRPYGETNTEAFF.

This chain joins TRBV10-1 and TRBJ2-1; 9 bases align to TRBD2. The J segment lost 1 base and the V segment lost 0 bases, leaving 4 bases of the junction unmatched. This CDR3 has 17 residues. From germline, CDR1 is WNHNN and CDR2 SYGVQD (reference sequence). The DNA of the CDR3 is TGCGCCAGCAGTGAGTCGGGTAGCGGGAGATCCTACAATGAGCAGTTCTTC. It codes for CASSESGSGRSYNEQFF.